The 10 T cell receptor beta chains below all came from one sample that was sequenced in a study of B cell selection in AIRE deficiency. Some clones are missing from TCRdb's copy, which holds only in-frame ones; the method was immunoSEQ multiplex PCR. Here the sample spans fewer than 25,000 clones, around 90% being singletons. The regulatory T cell sort gate was CD4+CD25hiCD127low/negative. The specimen was CD4+CD25+ Tregs sorted from PBMCs. These receptors were taken from a human donor in good health.

This clone has just a few counts. The chain is built from TRBV9 and TRBJ2-3; possibly TRBD2 for D (5 bases). Trimming left V 3 bases short and J 14 bases short, with 16 bases between. Germline V lookup: CDR1 SGDLS, CDR2 YYNGEE. The CDR3 is 12 residues long. The CDR3 loop is CASSDRETRRYF. The CDR3 coding sequence is TGTGCCAGCAGCGACCGGGAAACCCGCAGGTATTTT.

The V gene is TRBV10-3, the J gene TRBJ2-7; D is perhaps TRBD1 (5 bases). V lost 4 bases, J lost 4 bases, and 17 bases lay in between. Looked up from germline, CDR1 is ENHRY and CDR2 is SYGVKD. This CDR3 has 15 residues. The CDR3 protein is CAISGNPGSLYEQYF. DNA for the CDR3: TGTGCCATCAGTGGCAACCCAGGGTCCCTATACGAGCAGTACTTC.

This sequence joins TRBV30 and TRBJ2-1; 11 nucleotides match TRBD2. The CDR3 is 15 amino acids. The germline CDR1 and CDR2 sequences are GTSNPN and SVGIG (reference sequence). With 0 bases clipped from V and 5 bases from J, the junction kept 3 bases outside the gene matches. As DNA, the CDR3 is TGTGCCTGGAGTGTAACTAGCGGGAGAAACAATGAGCAGTTCTTC. The encoded protein is CAWSVTSGRNNEQFF.

The chain carries TRBV4-1 and TRBJ2-1; no reliable D call. CDR3 length: 18 amino acids. Trimming removed 0 bases at V and 5 bases at J, with 20 bases between. In germline, CDR1 is MGHRA, CDR2 YSYEKL. CDR3 coding DNA: TGCGCCAGCAGCCAAGACCTTACCCCTCGGCCCATCAACAATGAGCAGTTCTTC. Amino acids: CASSQDLTPRPINNEQFF.

The V gene is TRBV5-1, the J gene TRBJ1-2, with D tentatively TRBD1 (6 bases). The CDR3 runs to 15 residues. From germline, CDR1 is SGHRS and CDR2 YFSETQ. V lost 0 bases and J 5 bases, leaving 14 bases between the germline ends. The CDR3 protein is CASSLGPTGLYGYTF. The CDR3 bases are TGCGCCAGCAGCTTGGGACCCACAGGGTTGTATGGCTACACCTTC.

This chain joins TRBV2 and TRBJ2-1; 11 bases fit TRBD2. Germline assignment: CDR1 SNHLY and CDR2 FYNNEI. The CDR3 spans 14 residues. After removal of 6 bases from V and 9 bases from J, the junction contained 7 bases not matched to a gene. For the CDR3, the DNA is TGTGCCAGCAGCGATAGCGGGAGGGCCTTTGAGCAGTTCTTC. Its translation is CASSDSGRAFEQFF.

The CDR3 DNA is TGCGCCAGCAGCGTTCGGGCTCCCTCCTACGAGCAGTACTTC. Translation: CASSVRAPSYEQYF. The chain combines TRBV4-1 with TRBJ2-7; D uncertain. The V and J ends lost 5 bases and 0 bases respectively, with 11 bases between them. The CDR3 spans 14 residues. Germline CDR1 is MGHRA and CDR2 is YSYEKL.

This chain links TRBV5-1 with TRBJ1-2; D is unresolved. Germline V gene sequence: CDR1 SGHRS, CDR2 YFSETQ. This CDR3 is built from 15 residues. The V end was cut by 1 base, the J end by 1 base, with 11 bases between. The CDR3 DNA follows: TGCGCCAGCAGCTTGAGCTCAGGATTTAACTATGGCTACACCTTC. As protein: CASSLSSGFNYGYTF.

The rearrangement joins TRBV5-1 to TRBJ2-1, with 9 bases aligning to TRBD2. The CDR3 contains 15 residues. Germline trimming cut 5 bases from V and 4 bases from J; bases unmatched to any gene: 7. Germline values: CDR1 SGHRS, CDR2 YFSETQ. This CDR3 is CASRLAAGGYNEQFF. CDR3 DNA: TGCGCCAGCAGACTGGCGGCGGGGGGGTACAATGAGCAGTTCTTC.

This clone was detected only once. This chain connects TRBV27 to TRBJ2-7, with D perhaps TRBD1 or TRBD2 (5 bases each). The CDR3 extends over 12 amino acids. Trimming removed 2 bases at V and 4 bases at J, with 6 bases between. Germline CDR1 and CDR2: MNHEY and SMNVEV (reference sequence). CDR3 amino acids: CASSLGGYEQYF. For the CDR3, the DNA is TGTGCCAGCAGTTTAGGGGGATACGAGCAGTACTTC.